What follows is one TCR beta chain and its context. No antigen is known for it. Base qualities are missing; no much larger clone stands one base away. In total, roughly 670 healthy bone marrow donors made up the cohort. At the time of sampling, all cohort members were nominally healthy, though unrecorded immune exposures were likely present. The donor tested CMV seronegative, placing the donor among the 350 or so seronegative members of the cohort. Every donor gave a peripheral blood sample, and the peripheral blood mononuclear cells from that sample were used for TCR beta sequencing. The Qiagen DNeasy Blood Extraction Kit was used to extract genomic DNA from the blood cell samples. The library was obtained by the immunoSEQ multiplex PCR assay. A mixture of 60 forward primers for TCR Vbeta segments and 13 reverse primers for TCR Jbeta segments was used in the multiplex PCR. The CDR3 region of rearranged TCR beta genes was amplified from genomic DNA by a multiplex PCR assay. Amplified TCR beta libraries were sequenced as 87-base-pair reads on the Illumina HiSeq System. From the authors' description of their analysis: In a later analysis, some 80 million unique TCR beta chains were counted across the 650 to 750 repertoires, and roughly 11 million of these chains were shared by at least two donors. Raw reads were error-corrected and collapsed into unique sequences with a nearest-neighbor algorithm that merged closely related sequences to remove PCR and sequencing errors. CDR3 sequences were aligned to IMGT reference sequences to assign V, D and J gene segments. For a sequence to be retained, a match of at least six nucleotides to both a V gene segment and a J gene segment was required. A rearrangement counted as productive if the CDR3 had no stop codons and remained in frame with V and J, and every other rearrangement counted as non-productive. CDR3 was defined according to IMGT convention as the region running from the second conserved V-encoded cysteine to the conserved J-encoded phenylalanine. Sequences without an unambiguous match to a single V gene segment were excluded from the earlier analysis of about 630 of the donors. An earlier analysis of roughly 590 of the donors called V segments functional above 56.7% productive rearrangements and segregating when the between-donor standard deviation exceeded 5%. To diagnose cytomegalovirus status from the catalog of TCR beta chain sequences, a statistical classification framework was built. A later analysis assigned V and J genes by comparing TCR nucleotide sequences with IMGT/GENE-DB human TR gene sequences. The TCRdist pipeline was used in a later analysis to assign CDR3 sequences and most-parsimonious VDJ recombination scenarios. A later analysis defined each TCR beta chain by its CDR3 amino acid sequence plus V-gene family, and excluded reads lacking a unique V-gene family. In a later analysis, a few hundred highly shared, low-generation-probability nucleotide sequences were removed to address suspected cross-contamination and a sequencing artifact. In a later analysis, a clonal expansion index was calculated for each public chain from normalized within-repertoire ranks of inferred template counts. In a later analysis, generation probabilities were computed using a VDJ recombination model fitted to out-of-frame rearrangements, and the results were checked against IGoR. A later analysis scored TCR-TCR, TCR-HLA and TCR-CMV co-occurrence with hypergeometric tests, applying a repertoire-size bias correction to TCR pairs. False discovery rates were estimated in a later analysis by permuting HLA or CMV assignments 20 times. A later analysis grouped co-occurring TCRs with DBSCAN, adding TCRdist sequence similarity when clustering within HLA-allele-positive subsets. Co-occurrence clustering excluded repertoires with fewer than 30,000 or more than 120,000 public chains, plus five with anomalous nucleotide sharing. In TCRdb, the immuneACCESS table is reduced to in-frame sequences with V and J assigned. These tables do not hold every clone; where another copy was compared, an unresolved V gene accounts for under half, and the others remain unexplained. The D gene and trimming were derived from the DNA, and the V and J assignments and clone size from that table. The sample table contains 150,000 or so clones; only one count was recorded for about 68% of them. Of the sample, approximately 2.4% is held by the ten largest clones.

The data originate from a study of cytomegalovirus exposure and HLA in healthy donors listed by TCRdb under 2017. At the level of the whole study: An earlier analysis of fewer than 750 of the donors reported 276 Gb of sequence data and some 110 million unique TCR beta sequences obtained from some 170 million T cells. Around 320 gigabases of sequencing data and tens of millions of unique TCR sequences were included in an early release covering about 700 HLA-typed donors. Of the approximately 400 genotyped donors, 65% to 90% were placed in the genetic ancestry cluster associated with self-reported Caucasian donors. The study aimed to test whether signatures of past pathogen exposure could be identified by cataloging public T cell receptors. The study profiled the T cell repertoires of some 610 subjects by immunosequencing and related them to cytomegalovirus serostatus. Besides the first cohort of approximately 710 subjects, a separate validation cohort made up of 120 different subjects was used. The study combined high-throughput TCR immunosequencing, statistical association of individual TCRs with disease status, and machine learning to predict cytomegalovirus infection status. To study patterns of TCR occurrence, a later analysis re-analyzed previously published TCR beta repertoires from hundreds of donors and added high-resolution HLA genotyping. The later analysis used no new phenotypic data to find candidate immune exposures, relying instead on TCR beta sequences and their occurrence across donors. To decide whether each TCR beta V gene segment behaved as functional or pseudogenic, an earlier analysis of several hundred of the donors relied on high-throughput TCR beta sequencing. Donor age, sex, ethnicity and CMV serostatus were compiled together with the repertoire data. A later genetic analysis took genome-wide SNP genotypes for about 55% of the 666 donors and used that subset as a discovery cohort. All discovery cohort repertoires had been generated using a single sequencing platform. HLA typing covered class I and class II loci at four-digit resolution. The number of typed donors differed by locus: roughly 620-640 for A, B, C, DRB1 and DQB1; 522 for DQA1; over 600 for DPA1; and some 450 for DPB1. Roughly five DR-DQ haplotypes were handled as single units for association and clustering, since linkage in the cohort was strong. Across some 400 genotyped donors of the cohort, an average of about 240,000 unique TCR beta nucleotide sequences per donor were sequenced, and around 20% of those sequences were non-productive. Broader findings and caveats from the paper: A later analysis associated about 18,000 TCR beta sequences with specific HLA alleles at a false discovery rate of 0.05. According to a later analysis, TCR association rates differed among HLA loci, with DRB1 alleles showing the most associated TCRs and HLA-C alleles showing the fewest. In a later analysis, most CMV-associated TCR beta chains were found to appear HLA-restricted, with HLA associations seemingly driven largely by CMV exposure. Because counts were too low, seventeen rarely observed V segments, including chromosome 9 orphons, were left out of the earlier analysis of some 600 of the donors. In an earlier analysis of some 540 of the donors, most TCR beta V segments appeared in productive rearrangements about 87% or about 30% of the time, broadly matching IMGT annotations. A later analysis found that HLA-associated TCR beta chains were more clonally expanded and had lower generation probabilities than equally common non-associated chains. The authors suggested that the approach could potentially be extended to other disease states and immunological phenotypes. Immune exposure information for the cohort was limited to CMV serostatus. The classifier was reported to diagnose cytomegalovirus status with high specificity and sensitivity in both the original and validation cohorts. A few of the identified cytomegalovirus-associated TCR beta chains were confirmed in vitro to be specific for cytomegalovirus antigens. A cluster of highly shared sequence variants was judged likely to be a technical artifact of the sequencing pipeline. Because some donors lacked HLA typing at each locus, the association tests relied only on the typed subset. A further reported finding was that TCR beta sequences accurately predicted the HLA-A and HLA-B alleles for most subjects in the first cohort. Some IMGT-functional V segments, including TRBV6-2 and TRBV6-3, could not be distinguished by the 87-base-pair reads and were therefore excluded. An association between a missense DCLRE1C variant and V-gene and J-gene trimming of TCR beta chains was found in a later genetic analysis and replicated in an independent cohort. The study gave a list of roughly 150 TCR beta chains associated with cytomegalovirus. In a later genetic analysis, fewer N-insertions in productive TCRs were reported among donors in an Asian-associated ancestry cluster than the 666-donor mean. A later analysis reported that several top co-occurrence clusters appeared linked to parvovirus B19, influenza, CMV and Epstein-Barr virus. While some public TCRs were present in many individuals, most TCR sequences turned up only very rarely across donors. Presence/absence analyses assumed roughly uniform sequencing depth across donors, an assumption that may not hold. When HLA alleles, especially DR and DQ, strongly co-occurred, attributing TCR associations to individual alleles was difficult. This cohort had only TCR beta chains sequenced, and the lack of alpha or paired-chain data limited which features could be detected. Correlated functional status among segregating V segments might reflect linkage disequilibrium, but an unknown experimental factor could not be ruled out.

The CDR3 starts with the cysteine, ends with the phenylalanine, and has 15 residues. Of all the DNA, just the CDR3 is kept, 45 bases in frame from base 1. Unmatched junction bases come to 2, with V trimmed by 4 bases and J by 0 bases. CDR1 and CDR2, looked up from the germline V gene, are ENHRY and SYGVKD. This receptor chain uses TRBV10-3 and TRBJ2-7; TRBD1 aligns with 11 central bases. This sequence originates from a female donor in good health and CMV-seronegative. The specimen sequenced was PBMCs. The DNA sequence follows: TGTGCCATCAGTGCGGGACAGGGGGGCTCCTACGAGCAGTACTTC. Its protein is CAISAGQGGSYEQYF.